This record looks at one T cell receptor beta chain sequence and its context. The assay was immunoSEQ multiplex PCR, and TCRdb's table has in-frame clones only and misses some. The sample holds roughly 330,000 clones; more than 70% are singletons and the top ten take approximately 5.3%. These data are taken from a study of blood T cell repertoires in COVID-19. On the study more broadly: From T cells, B-cell-depleted T cells, or PBMCs came the material, which was cDNA or gDNA.

The germline gives CDR1 MNHEY, CDR2 SVGAGI. This CDR3 has 13 amino acids. The V and J ends lost 4 bases and 2 bases respectively, with 8 bases between them. This chain links TRBV6-5 with TRBJ2-5; possibly TRBD1 for D (5 bases). Sequencing was done on a sample of PBMCs or T cells enriched from blood (not recorded which). This receptor was taken from a woman aged 25 to 45 who had recovered from COVID-19. CDR3 in amino acids: CASSSGWQETQYF. DNA of the CDR3: TGTGCCAGCAGTTCAGGGTGGCAAGAGACCCAGTACTTC.